Each of the 14 T cell receptor beta chains below was sequenced from the same sample in a study of blood T cell repertoires in COVID-19. Profiled with immunoSEQ multiplex PCR; TCRdb holds only in-frame clones, not every one. The sample shows about 180,000 clones, 75% to 85% of them seen only once. Specimen: peripheral blood. The source of these receptors is a woman aged 55-70 years with COVID-19, enrolled during active disease.

The chain is built from TRBV18 and TRBJ1-1; D possibly corresponds to TRBD1 (5 bases). V lost 2 bases to trimming and J lost 4 bases, with 11 bases between them. The CDR3 spans 14 residues. CDR1 is KGHSH, CDR2 LQKENI, per germline. The CDR3 loop reads CASSPTGDATEAFF. DNA for the CDR3: TGTGCCAGCTCACCAACGGGGGATGCCACTGAAGCTTTCTTT.

The rearrangement uses TRBV19 and TRBJ2-1; D call uncertain. The CDR3 extends over 14 amino acids. In germline, CDR1 is LNHDA, CDR2 SQIVND (reference sequence). V was trimmed by 1 base and J by 5 bases, leaving 9 bases between them. The CDR3 DNA reads as TGTGCCAGTAGTATAGCTCAGTTTCACAATGAGCAGTTCTTC. It yields the protein CASSIAQFHNEQFF.

V usage is TRBV4-3 and J usage is TRBJ2-2; D is possibly TRBD1 (6 bases). The V end lost 1 base, the J end lost 4 bases, and 13 bases lay between the germline ends. Germline assignment: CDR1 LGHNA and CDR2 YSLEER. The CDR3 has 16 residues. The CDR3 bases are TGCGCCAGCAGCCAAGGGACCAGGGGAAGCACCGGGGAGCTGTTTTTT. Residues: CASSQGTRGSTGELFF.

The chain couples TRBV3-1 (or the pseudogene TRBV3-2) to TRBJ2-4; possible D gene TRBD1, 5 bases. CDR3 length: 16 residues. Trimming pared 2 bases from V and 0 bases from J, leaving 11 bases between. Germline assignment: CDR1 LGHDT and CDR2 YNNKEL (reference sequence). CDR3 amino acids: CASSQFRQLAKNIQYF. CDR3 in DNA: TGTGCCAGCAGCCAATTCCGACAGCTAGCCAAAAACATTCAGTACTTC.

The CDR3 nucleotides are TGTGCCAGCAGCTTGGAACTGAACACCGGGGAGCTGTTTTTT. Translating gives CASSLELNTGELFF. The rearrangement uses TRBV5-4 and TRBJ2-2, with no clear D. This CDR3 region has 14 residues. Germline V gene lookup returns CDR1 SGHNT and CDR2 YYREEE (reference sequence). Trimming shortened V by 0 bases and J by 1 base, and 4 bases separated the two germline ends.

The V call is TRBV2, the J call TRBJ1-1, with D perhaps matching TRBD1 (6 bases). The CDR3 sequence is 13 residues long. Trimming stripped 4 bases from V and 3 bases from J, with 9 bases between. From germline, CDR1 is SNHLY and CDR2 FYNNEI. As DNA, the CDR3 is TGTGCCAGCAGTGTGGCAGGGGACACTGAAGCTTTCTTT. It codes for CASSVAGDTEAFF.

This chain connects TRBV11-3 to TRBJ2-2, with TRBD1 matching over 8 bases. Germline CDR1 reads SGHNT; CDR2 reads YENEEA. With V trimmed by 5 bases and J by 6 bases, 5 bases remained unmatched. CDR3 length: 14 residues. The CDR3 loop reads CASSPRTGSGELFF. DNA of the CDR3: TGTGCCAGCAGCCCCCGGACAGGGTCCGGGGAGCTGTTTTTT.

The gene calls are TRBV6-5 and TRBJ1-2, with a weak D call TRBD1 (6 bases). CDR1 and CDR2 (germline): MNHEY, SVGAGI. The CDR3 is 14 amino acids. Deletions cut 6 bases from V and 2 bases from J, with 13 bases between. The CDR3 protein is CASRRTDTNYGYTF. The CDR3 DNA reads TGTGCCAGCAGACGGACAGACACGAACTATGGCTACACCTTC.

The chain uses TRBV6-2 or TRBV6-3 and TRBJ2-1; 7 bases match TRBD2. V lost 2 bases and J lost 5; bases outside the gene matches: 15. This CDR3 spans 18 amino acids. Germline values: CDR1 MNHEY, CDR2 SVGEGT. CDR3 loop: CASSYPTGGRAWDNEQFF. CDR3 sequence (DNA): TGTGCCAGCAGTTACCCCACTGGGGGGAGGGCCTGGGACAATGAGCAGTTCTTC.

There are a few counts of this clone. The chain has TRBV10-3 and TRBJ2-3, with TRBD1 matching 9 bases. This CDR3 is 15 amino acids long. V gave up 4 bases and J gave up 0 bases; unmatched junction bases: 2. Germline lookup yields CDR1 ENHRY and CDR2 SYGVKD. The CDR3 DNA sequence: TGTGCCATCAGTGGGACAGGGGAGAGCACAGATACGCAGTATTTT. Its protein is CAISGTGESTDTQYF.

The chain recombines TRBV19 with TRBJ2-7; the match to TRBD1 covers 10 bases. The CDR3 runs to 14 residues. CDR1 and CDR2 (germline): LNHDA, SQIVND (reference sequence). The V gene end was trimmed by 7 bases and the J gene end by 1 base; junction bases not matched to a gene: 4. The CDR3 nucleotides read TGTGCCAGTAATCTGGGACAGGGGTCCTACGAGCAGTACGTC. This codes for CASNLGQGSYEQYV.

The chain links TRBV19 to TRBJ2-4, with D maybe TRBD2 (5 bases). The CDR3 contains 14 residues. CDR1 and CDR2 (germline): LNHDA, SQIVND (reference sequence). The V gene lost 3 bases and the J gene lost 9 bases, with 15 bases spanning the gap. The CDR3: CASSIPGPGSIQYF. CDR3 nucleotides: TGTGCCAGTAGTATTCCGGGCCCGGGAAGCATTCAGTACTTC.

The genes are TRBV14 and TRBJ1-6; 7 nucleotides align to TRBD1. CDR3 length: 14 residues. J was trimmed by 14 bases and V by 6 bases; bases with no gene match: 13. Germline CDR1 and CDR2: SGHDN and FVKESK. CDR3 bases: TGTGCCAGCAGTCCGGCCAGGGGGGTGGGAGCCCTCCACTTT. This codes for CASSPARGVGALHF. The variable domain in full, completed from reference TRBV14 and TRBJ1-6, reads EAGVTQFPSHSVIEKGQTVTLRCDPISGHDNLYWYRRVMGKEIKFLLHFVKESKQDESGMPNNRFLAERTGGTYSTLKVQPAELEDSGVYFCASSPARGVGALHFGNGTRLTVT.

This rearrangement joins TRBV12-3 or TRBV12-4 to TRBJ2-5; 8 positions match TRBD1. The CDR3 sequence is 13 residues long. J lost 5 bases, V lost 6 bases, and 5 bases had no gene match. The CDR3 here is CASSPGQGETQYF. The CDR3 coding sequence is TGTGCCAGCAGCCCAGGACAGGGTGAGACCCAGTACTTC.